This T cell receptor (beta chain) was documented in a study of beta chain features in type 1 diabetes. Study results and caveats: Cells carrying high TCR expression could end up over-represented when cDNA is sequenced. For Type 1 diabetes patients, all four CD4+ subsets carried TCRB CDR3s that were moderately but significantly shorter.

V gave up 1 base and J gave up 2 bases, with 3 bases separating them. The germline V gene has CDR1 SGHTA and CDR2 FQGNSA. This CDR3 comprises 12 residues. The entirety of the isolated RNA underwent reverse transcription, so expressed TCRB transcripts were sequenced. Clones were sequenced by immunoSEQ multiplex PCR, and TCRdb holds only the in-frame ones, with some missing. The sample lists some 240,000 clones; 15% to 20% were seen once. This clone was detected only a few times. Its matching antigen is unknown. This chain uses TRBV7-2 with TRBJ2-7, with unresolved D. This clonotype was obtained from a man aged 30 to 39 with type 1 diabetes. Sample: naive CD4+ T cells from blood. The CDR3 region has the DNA TGTGCCAGCAGCTTAGTAACCTACGAGCAGTACTTC. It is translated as CASSLVTYEQYF.